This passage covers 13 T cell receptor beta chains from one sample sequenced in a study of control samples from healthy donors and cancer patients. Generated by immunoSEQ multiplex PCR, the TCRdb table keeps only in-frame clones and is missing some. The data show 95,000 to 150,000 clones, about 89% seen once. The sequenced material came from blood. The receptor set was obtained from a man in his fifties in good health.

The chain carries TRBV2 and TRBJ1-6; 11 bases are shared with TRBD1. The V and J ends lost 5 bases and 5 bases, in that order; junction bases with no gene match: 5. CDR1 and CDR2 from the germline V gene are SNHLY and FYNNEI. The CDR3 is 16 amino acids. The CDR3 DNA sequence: TGTGCCAGCAGTTGGACAGGGGGCCGCAATAATTCACCCCTCCACTTT. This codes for CASSWTGGRNNSPLHF.

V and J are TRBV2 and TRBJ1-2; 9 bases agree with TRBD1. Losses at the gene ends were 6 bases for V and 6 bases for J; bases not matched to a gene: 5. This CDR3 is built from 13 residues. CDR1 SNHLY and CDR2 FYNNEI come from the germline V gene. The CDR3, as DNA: TGTGCCAGCAGCGGGGACAGGGAGAATGGCTACACCTTC. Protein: CASSGDRENGYTF.

CDR3 in DNA: TGTGCCAGCAGATCATGGACGGGCTCTGGAAACACCATATATTTT. It encodes CASRSWTGSGNTIYF. The chain couples TRBV6-5 to TRBJ1-3; no clear D. Germline CDR1 and CDR2: MNHEY and SVGAGI. Trimming pared 6 bases from V and 0 bases from J, leaving 12 bases between. CDR3 length: 15 amino acids.

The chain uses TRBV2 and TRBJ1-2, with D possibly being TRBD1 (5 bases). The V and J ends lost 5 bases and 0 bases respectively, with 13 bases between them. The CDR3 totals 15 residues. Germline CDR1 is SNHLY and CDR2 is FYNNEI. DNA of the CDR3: TGTGCCAGCAGTCGCTCGGGACCACCTAACTATGGCTACACCTTC. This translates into CASSRSGPPNYGYTF. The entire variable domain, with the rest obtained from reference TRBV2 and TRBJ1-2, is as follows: EPEVTQTPSHQVTQMGQEVILRCVPISNHLYFYWYRQILGQKVEFLVSFYNNEISEKSEIFDDQFSVERPDGSNFTLKIRSTKLEDSAMYFCASSRSGPPNYGYTFGSGTRLTVV.

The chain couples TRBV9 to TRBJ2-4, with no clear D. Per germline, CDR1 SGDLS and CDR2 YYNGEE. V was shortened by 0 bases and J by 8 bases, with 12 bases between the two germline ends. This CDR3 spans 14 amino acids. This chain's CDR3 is CASSVAASRDIQYF. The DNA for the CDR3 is TGTGCCAGCAGCGTAGCCGCCAGTAGGGACATTCAGTACTTC.

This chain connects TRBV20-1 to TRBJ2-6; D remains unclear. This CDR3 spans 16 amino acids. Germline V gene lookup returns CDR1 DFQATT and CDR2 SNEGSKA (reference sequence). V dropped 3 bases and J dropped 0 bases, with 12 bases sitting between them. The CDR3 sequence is CSASHGHSSGANVLTF. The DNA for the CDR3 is TGCAGTGCTAGTCACGGCCACAGCTCTGGGGCCAACGTCCTGACTTTC.

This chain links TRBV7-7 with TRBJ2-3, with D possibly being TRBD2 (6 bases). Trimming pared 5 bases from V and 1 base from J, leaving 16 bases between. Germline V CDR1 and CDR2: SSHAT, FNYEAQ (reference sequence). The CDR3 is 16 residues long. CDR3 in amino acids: CASSPDLGGRTDTQYF. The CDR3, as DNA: TGTGCCAGCAGCCCAGACTTGGGAGGCCGCACAGATACGCAGTATTTT.

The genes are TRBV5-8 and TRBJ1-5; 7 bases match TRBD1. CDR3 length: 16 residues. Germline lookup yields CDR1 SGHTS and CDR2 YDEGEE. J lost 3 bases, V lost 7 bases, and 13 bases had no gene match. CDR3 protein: CASRRGQGQFNQPQHF. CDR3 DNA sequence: TGTGCCAGCCGAAGGGGGCAGGGCCAGTTCAATCAGCCCCAGCATTTT.

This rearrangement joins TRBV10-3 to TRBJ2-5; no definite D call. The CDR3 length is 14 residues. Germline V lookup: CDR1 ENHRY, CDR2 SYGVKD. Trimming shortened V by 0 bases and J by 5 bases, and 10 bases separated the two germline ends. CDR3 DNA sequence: TGTGCCATCAGTGAGTCGATAGTGGGGGAGACCCAGTACTTC. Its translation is CAISESIVGETQYF.

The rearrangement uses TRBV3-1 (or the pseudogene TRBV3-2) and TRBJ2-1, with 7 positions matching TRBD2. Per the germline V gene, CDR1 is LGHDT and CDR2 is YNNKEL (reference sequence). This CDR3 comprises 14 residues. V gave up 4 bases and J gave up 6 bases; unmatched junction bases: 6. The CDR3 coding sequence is TGTGCCAGCAGCCCCTTAGCTAGCGGCAATGAGCAGTTCTTC. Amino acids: CASSPLASGNEQFF.

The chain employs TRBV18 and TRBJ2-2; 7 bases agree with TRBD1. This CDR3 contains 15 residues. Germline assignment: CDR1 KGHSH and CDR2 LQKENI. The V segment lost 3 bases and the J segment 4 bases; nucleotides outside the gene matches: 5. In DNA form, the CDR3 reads TGTGCCAGCTCACCCCCGGGACAGACCACCGGGGAGCTGTTTTTT. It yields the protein CASSPPGQTTGELFF.

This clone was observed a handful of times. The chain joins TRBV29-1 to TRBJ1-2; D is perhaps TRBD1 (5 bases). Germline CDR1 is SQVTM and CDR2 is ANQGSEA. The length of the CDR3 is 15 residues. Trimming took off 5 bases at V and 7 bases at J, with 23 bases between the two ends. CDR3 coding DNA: TGCAGCGTTCTTGGCCAAAGTTGGGGCCTCGGTGGCTACACCTTC. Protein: CSVLGQSWGLGGYTF.

The CDR3, as DNA: TGCGCCAGCAGCCAATGGACAGGGACTAGGGAGACCCAGTACTTC. Amino acids: CASSQWTGTRETQYF. The rearrangement joins TRBV4-1 to TRBJ2-5, with D possibly called TRBD1 or TRBD2 (8 bases each). The germline gives CDR1 MGHRA, CDR2 YSYEKL. CDR3 size: 15 residues. V lost 2 bases to trimming and J lost 5 bases, with 15 bases between them.